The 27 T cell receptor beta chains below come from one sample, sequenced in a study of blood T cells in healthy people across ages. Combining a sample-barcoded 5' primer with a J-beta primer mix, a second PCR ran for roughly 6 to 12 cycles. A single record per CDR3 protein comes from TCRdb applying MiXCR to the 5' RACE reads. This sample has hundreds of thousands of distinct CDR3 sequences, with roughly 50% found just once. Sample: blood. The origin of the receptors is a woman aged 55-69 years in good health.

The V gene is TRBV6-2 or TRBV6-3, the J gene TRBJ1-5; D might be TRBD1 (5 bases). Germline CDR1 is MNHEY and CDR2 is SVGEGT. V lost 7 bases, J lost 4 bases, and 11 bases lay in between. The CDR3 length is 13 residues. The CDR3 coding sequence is TGTGCCAGCAAGGCCCAGGGAAATCAGCCCCAGCATTTT. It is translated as CASKAQGNQPQHF.

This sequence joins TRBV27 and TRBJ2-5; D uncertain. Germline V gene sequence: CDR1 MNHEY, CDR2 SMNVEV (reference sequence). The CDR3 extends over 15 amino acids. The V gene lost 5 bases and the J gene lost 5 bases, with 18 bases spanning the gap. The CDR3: CASSLSTPAFETQYF. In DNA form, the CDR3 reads TGTGCCAGCAGTCTGAGTACGCCTGCGTTTGAGACCCAGTACTTC.

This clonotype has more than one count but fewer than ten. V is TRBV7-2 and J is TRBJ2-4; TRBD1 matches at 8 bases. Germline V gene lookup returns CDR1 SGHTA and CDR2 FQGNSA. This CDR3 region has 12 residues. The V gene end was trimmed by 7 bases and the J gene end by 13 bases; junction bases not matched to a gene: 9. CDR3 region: CASKTGVGEQYF. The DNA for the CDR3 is TGTGCCAGCAAGACAGGGGTGGGGGAGCAGTACTTC.

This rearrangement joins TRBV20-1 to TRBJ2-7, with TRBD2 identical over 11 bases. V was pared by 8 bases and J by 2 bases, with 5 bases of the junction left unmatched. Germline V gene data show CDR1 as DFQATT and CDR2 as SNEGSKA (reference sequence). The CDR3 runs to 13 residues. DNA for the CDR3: TGCAGTATCGGACTAGCGGGCCCCTACGAGCAGTACTTC. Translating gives CSIGLAGPYEQYF.

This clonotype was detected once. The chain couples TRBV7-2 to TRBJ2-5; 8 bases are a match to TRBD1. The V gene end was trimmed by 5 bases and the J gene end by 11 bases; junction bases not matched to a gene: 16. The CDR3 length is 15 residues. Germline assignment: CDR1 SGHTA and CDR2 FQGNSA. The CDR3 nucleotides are TGTGCCAGCAGCACGGACCCACAGGGGGTATATGAGCAGTACTTC. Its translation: CASSTDPQGVYEQYF.

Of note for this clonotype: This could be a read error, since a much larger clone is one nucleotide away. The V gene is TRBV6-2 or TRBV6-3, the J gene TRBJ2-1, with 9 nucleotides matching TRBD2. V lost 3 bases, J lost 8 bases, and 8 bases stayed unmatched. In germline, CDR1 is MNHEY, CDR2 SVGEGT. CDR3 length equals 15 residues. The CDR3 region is CASSYSGSDVDEQFF. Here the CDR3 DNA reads TGTGCCAGCAGTTATAGCGGGAGTGACGTCGATGAGCAGTTCTTC.

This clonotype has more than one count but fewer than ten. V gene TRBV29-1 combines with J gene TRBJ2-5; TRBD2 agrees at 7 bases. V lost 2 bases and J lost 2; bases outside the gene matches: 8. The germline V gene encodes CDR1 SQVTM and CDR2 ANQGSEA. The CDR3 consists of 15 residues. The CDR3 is CSVEKSGKVQETQYF. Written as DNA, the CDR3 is TGCAGCGTTGAAAAGAGCGGGAAGGTACAAGAGACCCAGTACTTC.

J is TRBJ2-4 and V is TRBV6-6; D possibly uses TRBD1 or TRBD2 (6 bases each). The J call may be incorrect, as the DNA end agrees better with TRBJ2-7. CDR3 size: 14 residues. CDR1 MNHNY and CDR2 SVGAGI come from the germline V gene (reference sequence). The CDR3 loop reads CASSSTGAKYEQYF. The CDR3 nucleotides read TGTGCCAGCTCCTCCACGGGGGCTAAATACGAGCAGTACTTC.

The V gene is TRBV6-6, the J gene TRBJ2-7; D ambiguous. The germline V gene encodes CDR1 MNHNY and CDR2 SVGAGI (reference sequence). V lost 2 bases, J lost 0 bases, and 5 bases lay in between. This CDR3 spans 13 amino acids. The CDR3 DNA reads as TGTGCCAGCAGTTACCTCCACTCCTACGAGCAGTACTTC. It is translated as CASSYLHSYEQYF.

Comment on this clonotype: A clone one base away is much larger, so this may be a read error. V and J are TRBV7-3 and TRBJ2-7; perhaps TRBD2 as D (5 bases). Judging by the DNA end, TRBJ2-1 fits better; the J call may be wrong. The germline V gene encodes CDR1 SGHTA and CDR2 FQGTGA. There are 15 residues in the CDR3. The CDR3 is CASSLERAEYNEQFF. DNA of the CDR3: TGTGCCAGCAGCTTAGAGCGAGCGGAATACAATGAGCAGTTCTTC.

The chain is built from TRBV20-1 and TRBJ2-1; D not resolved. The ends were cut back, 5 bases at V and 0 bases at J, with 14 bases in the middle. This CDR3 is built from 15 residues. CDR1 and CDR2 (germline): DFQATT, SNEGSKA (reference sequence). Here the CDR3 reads CSAPSFYSSYNEQFF. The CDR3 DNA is TGCAGTGCTCCCAGTTTTTACAGCTCCTACAATGAGCAGTTCTTC.

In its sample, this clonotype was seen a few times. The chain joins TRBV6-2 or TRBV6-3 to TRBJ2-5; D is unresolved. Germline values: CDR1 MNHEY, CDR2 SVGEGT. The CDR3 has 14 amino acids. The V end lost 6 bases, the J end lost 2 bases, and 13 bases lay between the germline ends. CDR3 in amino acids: CASSPSLVQETQYF. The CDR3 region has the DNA TGTGCCAGCAGCCCCTCTTTAGTACAAGAGACCCAGTACTTC.

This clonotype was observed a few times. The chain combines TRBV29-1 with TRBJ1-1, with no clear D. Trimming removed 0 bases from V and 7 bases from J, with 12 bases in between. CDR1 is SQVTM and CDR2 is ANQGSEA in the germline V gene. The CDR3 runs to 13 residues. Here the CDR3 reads CSVEDRVGNEAFF. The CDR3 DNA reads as TGCAGCGTTGAAGATCGGGTGGGGAATGAAGCTTTCTTT.

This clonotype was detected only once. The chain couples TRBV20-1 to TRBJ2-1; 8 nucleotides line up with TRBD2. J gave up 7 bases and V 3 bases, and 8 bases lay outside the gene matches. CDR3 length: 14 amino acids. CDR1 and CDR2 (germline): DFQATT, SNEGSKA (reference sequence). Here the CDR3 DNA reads TGCAGTGCTAGTCCCAGCGGGAGTCGGAATGAGCAGTTCTTC. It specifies CSASPSGSRNEQFF.

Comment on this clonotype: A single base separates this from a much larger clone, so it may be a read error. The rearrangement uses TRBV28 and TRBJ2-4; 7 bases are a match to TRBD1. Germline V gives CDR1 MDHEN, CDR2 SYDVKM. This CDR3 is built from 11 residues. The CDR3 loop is CVSSDTGDKYF. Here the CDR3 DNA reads TGTGTCAGCAGTGATACAGGGGATAAGTACTTC.

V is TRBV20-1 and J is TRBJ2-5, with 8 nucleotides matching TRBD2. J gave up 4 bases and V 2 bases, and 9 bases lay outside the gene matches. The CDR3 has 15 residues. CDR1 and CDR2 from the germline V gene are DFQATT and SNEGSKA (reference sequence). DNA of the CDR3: TGCAGTGCTAGAAGGGGAGGACTAGCATCAGAGACCCAGTACTTC. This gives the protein CSARRGGLASETQYF.

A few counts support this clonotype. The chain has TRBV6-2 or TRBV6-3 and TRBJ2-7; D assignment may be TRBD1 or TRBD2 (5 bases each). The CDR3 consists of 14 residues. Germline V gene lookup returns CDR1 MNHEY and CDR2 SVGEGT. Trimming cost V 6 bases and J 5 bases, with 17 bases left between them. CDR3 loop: CASRDPGTGHEQYF. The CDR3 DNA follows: TGTGCCAGCAGAGATCCGGGAACAGGTCACGAGCAGTACTTC.

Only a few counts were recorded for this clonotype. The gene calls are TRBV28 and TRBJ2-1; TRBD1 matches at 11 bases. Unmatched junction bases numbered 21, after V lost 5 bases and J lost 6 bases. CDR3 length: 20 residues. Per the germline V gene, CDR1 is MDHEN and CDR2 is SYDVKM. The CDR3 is CASSPLVLNRTGGVPNEQFF. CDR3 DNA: TGTGCCAGCAGTCCCCTCGTGTTAAACAGGACAGGGGGCGTTCCCAATGAGCAGTTCTTC.

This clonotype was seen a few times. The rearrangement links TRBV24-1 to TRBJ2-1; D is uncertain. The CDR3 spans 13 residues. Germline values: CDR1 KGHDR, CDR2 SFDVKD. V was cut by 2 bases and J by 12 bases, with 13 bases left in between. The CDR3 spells CATSDSQFMGQFF. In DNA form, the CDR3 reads TGTGCCACCAGTGATTCCCAATTTATGGGGCAGTTCTTC.

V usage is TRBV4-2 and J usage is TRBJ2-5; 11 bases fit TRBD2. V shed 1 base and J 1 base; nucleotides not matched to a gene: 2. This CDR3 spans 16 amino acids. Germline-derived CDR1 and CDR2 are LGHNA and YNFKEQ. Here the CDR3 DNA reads TGTGCCAGCAGCCAAGCCGGGACTAGCGGCCAAGAGACCCAGTACTTC. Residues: CASSQAGTSGQETQYF.

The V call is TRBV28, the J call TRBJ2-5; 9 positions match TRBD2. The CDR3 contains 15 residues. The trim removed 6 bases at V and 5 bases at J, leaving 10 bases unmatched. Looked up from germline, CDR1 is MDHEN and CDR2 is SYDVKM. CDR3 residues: CASSLAGRVGETQYF. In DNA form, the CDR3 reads TGTGCCAGCAGCCTAGCGGGGAGGGTGGGGGAGACCCAGTACTTC.

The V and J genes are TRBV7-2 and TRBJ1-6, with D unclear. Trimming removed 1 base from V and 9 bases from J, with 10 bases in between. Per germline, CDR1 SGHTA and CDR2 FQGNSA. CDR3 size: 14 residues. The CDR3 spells CASSLELGFSPLHF. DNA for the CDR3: TGTGCCAGCAGCTTAGAGCTTGGGTTTTCACCCCTCCACTTT.

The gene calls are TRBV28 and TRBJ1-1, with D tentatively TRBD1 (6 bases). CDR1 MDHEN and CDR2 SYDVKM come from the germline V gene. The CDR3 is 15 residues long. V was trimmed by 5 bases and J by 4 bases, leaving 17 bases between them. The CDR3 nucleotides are TGTGCCAGCAGTCCCGGCGGGGGCCCGAGCACTGAAGCTTTCTTT. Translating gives CASSPGGGPSTEAFF. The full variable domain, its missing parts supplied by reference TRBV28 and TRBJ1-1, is DVKVTQSSRYLVKRTGEKVFLECVQDMDHENMFWYRQDPGLGLRLIYFSYDVKMKEKGDIPEGYSVSREKKERFSLILESASTNQTSMYLCASSPGGGPSTEAFFGQGTRLTVV.

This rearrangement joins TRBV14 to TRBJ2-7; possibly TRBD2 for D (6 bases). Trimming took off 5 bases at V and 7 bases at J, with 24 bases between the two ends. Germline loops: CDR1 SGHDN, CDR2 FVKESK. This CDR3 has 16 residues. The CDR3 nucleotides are TGTGCCAGCAGCGACCGACTAGGTATCTCCTACAATGAGCAGTACTTC. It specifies CASSDRLGISYNEQYF.

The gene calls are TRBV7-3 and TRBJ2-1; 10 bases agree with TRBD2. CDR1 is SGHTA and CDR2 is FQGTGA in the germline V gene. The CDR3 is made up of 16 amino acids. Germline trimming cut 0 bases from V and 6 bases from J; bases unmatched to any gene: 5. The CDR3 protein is CASSLTKAGGPNEQFF. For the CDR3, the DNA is TGTGCCAGCAGCTTAACCAAAGCGGGAGGGCCCAATGAGCAGTTCTTC. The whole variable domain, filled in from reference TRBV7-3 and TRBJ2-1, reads GAGVSQTPSNKVTEKGKYVELRCDPISGHTALYWYRQSLGQGPEFLIYFQGTGAADDSGLPNDRFFAVRPEGSVSTLKIQRTERGDSAVYLCASSLTKAGGPNEQFFGPGTRLTVL.

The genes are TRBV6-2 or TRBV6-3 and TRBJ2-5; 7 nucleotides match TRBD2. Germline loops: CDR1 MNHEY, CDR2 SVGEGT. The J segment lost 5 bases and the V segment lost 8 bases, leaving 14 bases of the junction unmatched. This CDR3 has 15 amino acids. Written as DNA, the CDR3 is TGTGCCAGCCAGTCGACTAGCCGCTCCGCGGAGACCCAGTACTTC. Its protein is CASQSTSRSAETQYF.

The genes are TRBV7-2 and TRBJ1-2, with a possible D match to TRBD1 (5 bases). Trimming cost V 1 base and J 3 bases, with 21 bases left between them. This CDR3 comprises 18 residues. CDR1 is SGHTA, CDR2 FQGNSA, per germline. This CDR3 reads CASSLEAGRYPRDYGYTF. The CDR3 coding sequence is TGTGCCAGCAGCTTAGAAGCGGGACGGTACCCTCGCGACTATGGCTACACCTTC.